The clone carrying this T cell receptor (beta chain) appeared a few times. Its target is unknown. From the reads, TCRdb called clonotypes with MiXCR, one entry per CDR3 protein. The sample comprises fewer than 1,000,000 distinct CDR3 sequences, roughly 30% of which are singletons, and about an eighth rests with the top ten. The trim removed 2 bases at V and 5 bases at J, leaving 9 bases unmatched. The CDR3 extends over 18 amino acids. Germline-derived CDR1 and CDR2 are MGHRA and YSYEKL. The data are from a study of T cell repertoires in cytomegalovirus infection. This clonotype was obtained from a human donor in good health (CMV status not recorded). Some clones in this sample may be carry-over from other donors' samples. The J gene is TRBJ2-2, the V gene TRBV4-1, with 12 nucleotides matching TRBD2. The sample here was cultured CD8+ T cells from PBMCs, taken from culture after CMV antigen stimulation. The CDR3 coding sequence is TGCGCCAGCAGCCAATCCCCACTAGCGGGGGGATTGACCGGGGAGCTGTTTTTT. Translating it yields CASSQSPLAGGLTGELFF.